The following is a T cell receptor beta chain sequence with its context. Per the germline V gene, CDR1 is SGHRS and CDR2 is YFSETQ. The CDR3 loop spans 18 amino acids. With V trimmed by 4 bases and J by 5 bases, 13 bases remained unmatched. Sequenced by immunoSEQ multiplex PCR; TCRdb stores in-frame clones only, minus some. The data show 50,000 to 55,000 clones, more than 80% seen once. The data derive from a study of blood T cell repertoires in COVID-19. About the research overall: There were acute and convalescent COVID-19 samples, and they came from the United States, Italy and Spain. In each case, the material was cDNA or gDNA derived from T cells, B-cell-depleted T cells, or PBMCs.

Sequencing used peripheral blood. V is TRBV5-1 and J is TRBJ2-1; 12 nucleotides line up with TRBD2. The TCR sequence derives from a man aged 55 to 70 with acute or convalescent COVID-19. CDR3 sequence reads: CASSPTSGRVSGNNEQFF. As DNA, the CDR3 is TGCGCCAGCAGCCCGACTAGCGGGAGAGTGAGTGGGAACAATGAGCAGTTCTTC.